This T cell receptor beta chain was profiled in a study of T-cell reconstitution after alpha-beta-depleted transplantation in children. The table lists this clonotype with a few counts. The authors prepared the TCRbeta library with unique molecular identifiers. Each CDR3 protein is one row after TCRdb ran MiXCR on the PCR reads. The sample includes about 610,000 distinct CDR3 sequences, roughly a tenth of them seen just once. The V gene end was trimmed by 2 bases and the J gene end by 4 bases; junction bases not matched to a gene: 11. Germline V gene lookup returns CDR1 MNHEY and CDR2 SMNVEV (reference sequence). The CDR3 extends over 19 amino acids.

Sequencing was performed on PBMCs from the stem cell graft donor, taken from the stem cell graft. This clonotype was obtained from a human donor who donated a stem cell graft to a child with acute myeloid leukemia. V is TRBV27 and J is TRBJ2-1; TRBD2 aligns across 13 bases. In nucleotides, the CDR3 is TGTGCCAGCAGTTTACAGGGCCGGACTAGCGGGAGCCGTTACAATGAGCAGTTCTTC. It yields the protein CASSLQGRTSGSRYNEQFF.